Each of the 6 T cell receptor beta chains below was sequenced from the same sample in a study of blood T cell repertoires in COVID-19. Only in-frame clones appear in the TCRdb table, and some are missing; sequencing was by immunoSEQ multiplex PCR. The sample contains about 180,000 clones, 80% to 90% of which appear only once. The sequenced sample was PBMCs or T cells enriched from blood (not recorded which). The receptors originated from a woman aged 40 to 50 with acute COVID-19.

This rearrangement joins TRBV2 to TRBJ1-6; D uncertain. The germline CDR1 and CDR2 sequences are SNHLY and FYNNEI. V lost 7 bases, J lost 0 bases, and 13 bases lay in between. The CDR3 totals 16 residues. CDR3 residues: CASTEGRSSYNSPLHF. Written as DNA, the CDR3 is TGTGCCAGCACCGAAGGGAGGAGCTCCTATAATTCACCCCTCCACTTT.

V usage is TRBV5-6 and J usage is TRBJ1-2; 8 nucleotides align to TRBD1. The CDR3 totals 16 residues. Trimming took 3 bases from V and 1 from J; bases not matched to a gene: 8. Germline assignment: CDR1 SGHDT and CDR2 YYEEEE. CDR3 sequence reads: CASSWDRISYNYGYTF. The CDR3 bases are TGTGCCAGCAGCTGGGACAGGATCTCGTATAACTATGGCTACACCTTC.

A single count supports this clone. The V call is TRBV25-1, the J call TRBJ1-1, with D maybe TRBD1 (6 bases). CDR1 MGHDK and CDR2 SYGVNS come from the germline V gene. CDR3 size: 17 residues. Trimming pared 3 bases from V and 4 bases from J, leaving 21 bases between. In DNA form, the CDR3 reads TGTGCCAGCAGTGATTATTTGCTGACAGGTAGGGGCACTGAAGCTTTCTTT. The encoded protein is CASSDYLLTGRGTEAFF.

V and J are TRBV5-3 and TRBJ2-1, with 7 bases matching TRBD1. TRBV5-3 is known as an ORF, though its function is uncertain. There are 14 residues in the CDR3. V was pared by 5 bases and J by 4 bases, with 6 bases of the junction left unmatched. The CDR3 nucleotides are TGTGCCAGAAGTCACGGGACAGATTACAATGAGCAGTTCTTC. Translation gives CARSHGTDYNEQFF.

The V call is TRBV6-5, the J call TRBJ2-7; 9 nucleotides match TRBD2. CDR1 is MNHEY and CDR2 is SVGAGI in the germline V gene. Trimming cost V 6 bases and J 2 bases; bases outside gene matches: 5. The CDR3 is made up of 14 amino acids. The CDR3 loop reads CASSPRTSAYEQYF. As DNA, the CDR3 is TGTGCCAGCAGCCCGAGGACTAGCGCCTACGAGCAGTACTTC.

The chain joins TRBV18 to TRBJ1-4; D possibly corresponds to TRBD1 (5 bases). This CDR3 is 17 amino acids long. CDR1 and CDR2 from the germline V gene are KGHSH and LQKENI. V shed 0 bases and J shed 4 bases, with 15 bases lying between them. CDR3 in DNA: TGTGCCAGCTCACCACCTGGGCGGACAACTCTTAATGAAAAACTGTTTTTT. Residues: CASSPPGRTTLNEKLFF.